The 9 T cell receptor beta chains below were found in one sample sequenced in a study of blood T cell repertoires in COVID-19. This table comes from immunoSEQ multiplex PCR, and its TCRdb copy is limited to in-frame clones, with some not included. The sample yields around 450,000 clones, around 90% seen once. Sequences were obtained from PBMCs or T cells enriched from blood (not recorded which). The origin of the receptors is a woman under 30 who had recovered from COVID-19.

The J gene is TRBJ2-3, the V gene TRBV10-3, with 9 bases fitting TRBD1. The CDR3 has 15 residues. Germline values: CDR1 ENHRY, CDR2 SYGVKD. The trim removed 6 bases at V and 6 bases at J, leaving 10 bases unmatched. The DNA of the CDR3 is TGTGCCATCAGAACACCGGGACAGGGAGAGGATACGCAGTATTTT. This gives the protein CAIRTPGQGEDTQYF.

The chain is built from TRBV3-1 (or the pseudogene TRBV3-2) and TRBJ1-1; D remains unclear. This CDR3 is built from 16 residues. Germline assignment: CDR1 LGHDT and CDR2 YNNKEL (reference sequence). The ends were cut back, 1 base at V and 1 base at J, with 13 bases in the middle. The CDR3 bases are TGTGCCAGCAGCCAAGTAGGACTCCACGAGAACACTGAAGCTTTCTTT. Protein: CASSQVGLHENTEAFF.

The CDR3 DNA is TGTGCCAGCAGTGAGGGGGCCAGGGATTATCAGCCCCAGCATTTT. The encoded protein is CASSEGARDYQPQHF. The gene calls are TRBV25-1 and TRBJ1-5, with a tentative D call TRBD1 (6 bases). Germline values: CDR1 MGHDK, CDR2 SYGVNS. The CDR3 is 15 residues long. Between the trimmed V and J ends, which lost 3 bases and 5 bases, there was a span of 14 bases.

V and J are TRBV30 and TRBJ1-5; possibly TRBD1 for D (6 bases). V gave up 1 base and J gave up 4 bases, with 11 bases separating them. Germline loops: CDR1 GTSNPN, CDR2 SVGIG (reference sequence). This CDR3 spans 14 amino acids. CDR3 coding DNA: TGTGCCTGGAGTGACAGGGTGGGAAATCAGCCCCAGCATTTT. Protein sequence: CAWSDRVGNQPQHF.

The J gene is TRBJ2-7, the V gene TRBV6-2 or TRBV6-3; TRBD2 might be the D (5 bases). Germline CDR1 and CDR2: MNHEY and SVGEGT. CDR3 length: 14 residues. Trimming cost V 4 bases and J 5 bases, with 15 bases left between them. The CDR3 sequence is CASSSRTGLDEQYF. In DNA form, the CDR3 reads TGTGCCAGCAGTTCTCGGACTGGCCTGGACGAGCAGTACTTC.

CDR3 coding DNA: TGTGCCAGCAGTTTTCCGCCCGGGACAGGGGGAACCAAGCCCCAGCATTTT. It translates to CASSFPPGTGGTKPQHF. This chain joins TRBV27 and TRBJ1-5; 11 bases are shared with TRBD1. The ends lost 3 bases at V and 8 bases at J; junction bases unmatched: 12. Germline V gene data show CDR1 as MNHEY and CDR2 as SMNVEV (reference sequence). This CDR3 has 17 amino acids.

The CDR3 spells CASSFTGSSGNTIYF. CDR3 coding DNA: TGTGCCAGCAGCTTCACAGGGAGCTCTGGAAACACCATATATTTT. This sequence joins TRBV7-2 and TRBJ1-3; D possibly corresponds to TRBD1 (6 bases). Trimming shortened V by 3 bases and J by 0 bases, and 9 bases separated the two germline ends. This CDR3 has 15 amino acids. CDR1 and CDR2 (germline): SGHTA, FQGNSA.

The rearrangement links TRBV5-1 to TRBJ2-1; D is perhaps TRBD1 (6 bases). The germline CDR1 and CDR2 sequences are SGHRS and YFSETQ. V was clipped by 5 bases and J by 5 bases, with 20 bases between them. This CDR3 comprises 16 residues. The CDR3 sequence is CASRVGVGRGNNEQFF. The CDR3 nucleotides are TGCGCCAGCAGGGTGGGGGTAGGCAGGGGAAACAATGAGCAGTTCTTC. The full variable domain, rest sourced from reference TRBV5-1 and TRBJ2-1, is KAGVTQTPRYLIKTRGQQVTLSCSPISGHRSVSWYQQTPGQGLQFLFEYFSETQRNKGNFPGRFSGRQFSNSRSEMNVSTLELGDSALYLCASRVGVGRGNNEQFFGPGTRLTVL.

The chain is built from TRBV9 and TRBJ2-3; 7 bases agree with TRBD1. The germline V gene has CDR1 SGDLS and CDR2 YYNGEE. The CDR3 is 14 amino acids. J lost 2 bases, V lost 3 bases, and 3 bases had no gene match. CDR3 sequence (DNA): TGTGCCAGCAGCGCAGGGACAGTCACAGATACGCAGTATTTT. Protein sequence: CASSAGTVTDTQYF.